Below, one TCR beta chain is given with its context. The data derive from a study of blood T cell repertoires in COVID-19. Overall study: There were acute and convalescent COVID-19 samples, and they came from the United States, Italy and Spain. Sample material is recorded as cDNA or gDNA derived from T cells, B-cell-depleted T cells, or PBMCs.

Germline CDR1 reads KGHDR; CDR2 reads SFDVKD. J gave up 7 bases and V 4 bases, and 11 bases lay outside the gene matches. The CDR3 has 17 amino acids. In the study's own analysis: Amplified reference gene primers provided the basis for estimating nucleated cell counts. TCRdb's table, derived via immunoSEQ multiplex PCR, lists solely in-frame clones and lacks some. That table is the source of V, J and clone size, and D and trimming were worked out from the DNA. Of 300,000 or so clones listed, around 90% were seen once; the top ten hold around 1.4%. The chain couples TRBV24-1 to TRBJ2-1; 11 nucleotides line up with TRBD2. The sequence derives from a man between 65 and 85 years old with acute or convalescent COVID-19. Sequenced material: peripheral blood. CDR3 DNA sequence: TGTGCCACCAGTGACCCCTATAGCGGGAGGGTCCCTAATGAGCAGTTCTTC. The encoded protein is CATSDPYSGRVPNEQFF.